The 7 T cell receptor beta chains given below trace back to one sample, sequenced in a study of blood T cell repertoires in COVID-19. TCRdb's copy holds only in-frame clones and misses some; the assay was immunoSEQ multiplex PCR. The data contain about 190,000 clones, around four fifths of them seen just once; the ten biggest clones take up 2.5% to 3%. The specimen sequenced was peripheral blood. All receptors come from a woman over 75 with active or convalescent COVID-19.

The chain combines TRBV28 with TRBJ1-4; D uncertain. The CDR3 is 14 residues long. Per the germline V gene, CDR1 is MDHEN and CDR2 is SYDVKM. Between the trimmed V and J ends, which lost 3 bases and 8 bases, there was a span of 13 bases. CDR3 nucleotide sequence: TGTGCCAGCAGTTTCGGTTCCGCGGGGGAAAAACTGTTTTTT. This gives the protein CASSFGSAGEKLFF.

This clone was observed a few times. This chain connects TRBV6-5 to TRBJ2-3; no firm D call. CDR3 length: 14 residues. V was shortened by 0 bases and J by 2 bases, with 6 bases between the two germline ends. From germline, CDR1 is MNHEY and CDR2 SVGAGI. The CDR3 here is CASSYSYYTDTQYF. The CDR3 DNA sequence: TGTGCCAGCAGTTACTCCTACTACACAGATACGCAGTATTTT.

V is TRBV9 and J is TRBJ2-7; 10 bases agree with TRBD2. V gave up 4 bases and J gave up 2 bases; unmatched junction bases: 6. The CDR3 consists of 15 residues. Germline CDR1 is SGDLS and CDR2 is YYNGEE. This CDR3 is CASSFGLAEPYEQYF. As DNA, the CDR3 is TGTGCCAGCAGCTTCGGACTAGCGGAACCCTACGAGCAGTACTTC.

The chain employs TRBV27 and TRBJ1-6; D is undetermined. Trimming cost V 4 bases and J 6 bases, with 7 bases left between them. CDR1 and CDR2 (germline): MNHEY, SMNVEV (reference sequence). The CDR3 is made up of 13 amino acids. The chain's CDR3 is CASSSYSNSPLHF. Here the CDR3 DNA reads TGTGCCAGCAGTTCATACAGTAATTCACCCCTCCACTTT.

V and J are TRBV5-6 and TRBJ1-1; D is perhaps TRBD1 (5 bases). The CDR3 runs 15 residues. The ends were cut back, 5 bases at V and 3 bases at J, with 17 bases in the middle. In germline, CDR1 is SGHDT, CDR2 YYEEEE. CDR3: CASRTRIRGDTEAFF. The CDR3, as DNA: TGTGCCAGCAGAACACGAATTCGGGGGGACACTGAAGCTTTCTTT.

This sequence joins TRBV4-3 and TRBJ1-1; maybe TRBD1 (5 bases). The CDR3 totals 12 residues. Germline values: CDR1 LGHNA, CDR2 YSLEER. V was cut by 0 bases and J by 11 bases, with 10 bases left in between. The CDR3 DNA sequence: TGCGCCAGCAGCCAAGAGCGGGGGACGGCTTTCTTT. This codes for CASSQERGTAFF.

This chain connects TRBV5-4 to TRBJ1-1; no definite D call. CDR3 length: 15 amino acids. Germline V gene data show CDR1 as SGHNT and CDR2 as YYREEE (reference sequence). The V end lost 3 bases, the J end lost 3 bases, and 15 bases lay between the germline ends. The CDR3 DNA reads as TGTGCCAGCAGCTCCCATCGCGGTATGGACACTGAAGCTTTCTTT. This translates into CASSSHRGMDTEAFF.